This TCR beta chain originates from a study of OX40 agonist ivuxolimab in advanced cancers. The overall study: It was ivuxolimab, an agonistic anti-OX40 (CD134) antibody, that patients were treated with. From roughly 23 to 85 years was the age range, with a mean of around 54 years, and roughly 80% were male.

The CDR3 is 13 residues long. Germline loops: CDR1 MNHEY, CDR2 SVGAGI. V lost 2 bases to trimming and J lost 5 bases, with 9 bases between them. Method: immunoSEQ multiplex PCR; TCRdb's copy keeps in-frame clones and lacks some. The sample lists tens of thousands of clones; roughly nine tenths were seen once. V and J are TRBV6-5 and TRBJ1-1, with D uncertain. The sample consisted of CD4+ or CD8+ T cells sorted from blood, taken in a trial of the OX40 agonist ivuxolimab. The receptor was derived from an adult with an advanced solid tumor such as melanoma, head and neck, liver or kidney cancer. The CDR3 sequence: CASSYTRVTEAFF. The CDR3 nucleotides are TGTGCCAGCAGTTACACCCGGGTTACTGAAGCTTTCTTT.